These 27 T cell receptor beta chains came from one sample sequenced in a study of shared T cell receptors in the human thymus. Generated by immunoSEQ multiplex PCR, the TCRdb table keeps only in-frame clones and is missing some. The sample contains about 400,000 clones, about 95% of which appear only once. The specimen was thymocytes. All receptors come from a human donor.

The chain links TRBV21-1 to TRBJ2-7; the table's TRBD2 call for D was not verified on the DNA. TRBV21-1 is deemed a pseudogene. The CDR3 runs 19 residues. The CDR3 is CASSKVVGTSGIVKYEQYF. The CDR3 nucleotides are TGTGCCAGCAGCAAAGTTGTGGGGACTAGCGGGATAGTGAAATACGAGCAGTACTTC.

The chain joins TRBV18 to TRBJ2-2; D is undetermined. V was cut by 3 bases and J by 5 bases, with 16 bases left in between. The CDR3 covers 16 residues. CDR1 is KGHSH and CDR2 is LQKENI in the germline V gene. CDR3 bases: TGTGCCAGCTCACCGTCTCCGGGCCCTGATACCGGGGAGCTGTTTTTT. The encoded protein is CASSPSPGPDTGELFF.

With regard to this clone: Different DNA sequences within this sample yield the same CDR3. The rearrangement joins TRBV10-1 to TRBJ2-1, with TRBD2 identical over 12 bases. The CDR3 consists of 18 residues. The junction had 7 bases not matched to a gene; V was cut back by 4 bases and J by 0 bases. CDR1 is WNHNN, CDR2 SYGVQD, per germline (reference sequence). As DNA, the CDR3 is TGCGCCAGCAGTGCTGGGACTAGCGGGCCGAGCTCCTACAATGAGCAGTTCTTC. As protein: CASSAGTSGPSSYNEQFF.

The gene calls are TRBV11-3 and TRBJ2-2, with 7 bases that match TRBD2. CDR3 size: 16 residues. Trimming removed 5 bases from V and 0 bases from J; junction bases left unmatched: 6. Per the germline V gene, CDR1 is SGHNT and CDR2 is YENEEA. The CDR3 DNA sequence: TGTGCCAGCAGCCAAAAGCGGGGCCCGAACACCGGGGAGCTGTTTTTT. Residues: CASSQKRGPNTGELFF.

V is TRBV30 and J is TRBJ1-1; a possible D gene is TRBD1 (5 bases). The CDR3 extends over 14 amino acids. Germline CDR1 reads GTSNPN; CDR2 reads SVGIG (reference sequence). Deletions cut 1 base from V and 10 bases from J, with 19 bases between. Here the CDR3 DNA reads TGTGCCTGGAGTGCCCACCGGGACCGCGGTGGAGCTTTCTTT. Protein sequence: CAWSAHRDRGGAFF.

The chain links TRBV7-8 to TRBJ2-5, with D perhaps TRBD2 (5 bases). CDR1 is SGHVS, CDR2 FQNEAQ, per germline. Trimming shortened V by 5 bases and J by 10 bases, and 20 bases separated the two germline ends. The CDR3 is 14 residues long. DNA for the CDR3: TGTGCCAGCAGCGTTAGGTGGACCTCGGAGGACCAGTACTTC. Translated: CASSVRWTSEDQYF.

The rearrangement uses TRBV5-4 and TRBJ2-1; TRBD1 matches at 9 bases. There are 14 residues in the CDR3. The junction had 5 bases not matched to a gene; V was cut back by 5 bases and J by 5 bases. Germline CDR1 is SGHNT and CDR2 is YYREEE (reference sequence). The CDR3 coding sequence is TGTGCCAGCAGAACACAGGGGGCCCACAATGAGCAGTTCTTC. Its protein is CASRTQGAHNEQFF.

V and J are TRBV27 and TRBJ2-3, with TRBD2 identical over 10 bases. Trimming took 3 bases from V and 5 from J; bases not matched to a gene: 5. Germline loops: CDR1 MNHEY, CDR2 SMNVEV (reference sequence). The CDR3 runs 15 residues. The CDR3 sequence: CASSFVPSGRDTQYF. The CDR3 DNA reads TGTGCCAGCAGTTTTGTCCCTAGCGGGAGAGATACGCAGTATTTT.

The rearrangement joins TRBV6-5 to TRBJ2-1; D gene unclear. There are 12 residues in the CDR3. Germline CDR1 is MNHEY and CDR2 is SVGAGI. V was shortened by 8 bases and J by 8 bases, with 13 bases between the two germline ends. CDR3 in amino acids: CASCAKLDEQFF. The CDR3 nucleotides are TGTGCCAGCTGCGCAAAACTCGATGAGCAGTTCTTC.

The rearrangement joins TRBV6-1 to TRBJ2-5; TRBD2 aligns across 13 bases. The CDR3 contains 16 residues. V lost 3 bases, J lost 4 bases, and 5 bases stayed unmatched. Germline CDR1 reads MNHNS; CDR2 reads SASEGT. CDR3 coding DNA: TGTGCCAGCAGTGACCGGACTAGCGGGAGCGGAGAGACCCAGTACTTC. Amino acids: CASSDRTSGSGETQYF.

V usage is TRBV15 and J usage is TRBJ1-1; D remains unclear. The germline V gene has CDR1 LNHNV and CDR2 YYDKDF (reference sequence). CDR3 length equals 18 residues. Trimming stripped 1 base from V and 3 bases from J, with 21 bases between. The chain's CDR3 is CATSRGKPLTMVDTEAFF. CDR3 DNA: TGTGCCACCAGCAGAGGTAAACCCCTAACAATGGTGGACACTGAAGCTTTCTTT.

The chain has TRBV27 and TRBJ2-5; possibly TRBD2 for D (5 bases). The J call may be in error: the DNA end matches TRBJ2-7 better. Germline CDR1 MNHEY, CDR2 SMNVEV (reference sequence). The CDR3 totals 13 residues. The CDR3 sequence: CASRPGLAREQYF. DNA for the CDR3: TGTGCCAGCAGGCCGGGCCTAGCTCGCGAGCAGTACTTC.

This chain connects TRBV11-2 to TRBJ2-7, with a weak D call TRBD1 (5 bases). Germline-derived CDR1 and CDR2 are SGHAT and FQNNGV. This CDR3 has 13 amino acids. V lost 2 bases to trimming and J lost 6 bases, with 11 bases between them. CDR3 bases: TGTGCCAGCAGCTTACCCCACACAGGCGAGCAGTACTTC. The encoded protein is CASSLPHTGEQYF.

The chain links TRBV5-4 to TRBJ2-7, with a possible D match to TRBD2 (5 bases). Germline V gives CDR1 SGHNT, CDR2 YYREEE (reference sequence). The CDR3 spans 16 residues. The V gene lost 0 bases and the J gene lost 2 bases, with 15 bases spanning the gap. CDR3 nucleotide sequence: TGTGCCAGCAGCTTGGATCCCGAGACTATCCCCTACGAGCAGTACTTC. It yields the protein CASSLDPETIPYEQYF.

The V gene is TRBV13, the J gene TRBJ1-1; 8 bases are shared with TRBD1. Germline CDR1 and CDR2: PRHDT and FYEKMQ (reference sequence). CDR3 length equals 15 residues. With 3 bases clipped from V and 9 bases from J, the junction kept 12 bases outside the gene matches. CDR3 nucleotides: TGTGCCAGCAGCTTGGCGGACAGGGACAGTTTCCAAGCTTTCTTT. It specifies CASSLADRDSFQAFF. Complete variable domain (other parts from reference TRBV13 and TRBJ1-1): AAGVIQSPRHLIKEKRETATLKCYPIPRHDTVYWYQQGPGQDPQFLISFYEKMQSDKGSIPDRFSAQQFSDYHSELNMSSLELGDSALYFCASSLADRDSFQAFFGQGTRLTVV.

The chain is built from TRBV7-2 and TRBJ2-1; D gene uncertain. Germline CDR1 and CDR2: SGHTA and FQGNSA. Trimming took off 1 base at V and 9 bases at J, with 7 bases between the two ends. The CDR3 extends over 12 amino acids. DNA for the CDR3: TGTGCCAGCAGCTTAGACCCTTTTGAGCAGTTCTTC. It translates to CASSLDPFEQFF. The variable domain in full, completed from reference TRBV7-2 and TRBJ2-1, reads GAGVSQSPSNKVTEKGKDVELRCDPISGHTALYWYRQSLGQGLEFLIYFQGNSAPDKSGLPSDRFSAERTGGSVSTLTIQRTQQEDSAVYLCASSLDPFEQFFGPGTRLTVL.

The chain links TRBV6-5 to TRBJ2-1; no clear D gene. The length of the CDR3 is 12 residues. Germline loops: CDR1 MNHEY, CDR2 SVGAGI. V was pared by 2 bases and J by 5 bases, with 4 bases between. DNA of the CDR3: TGTGCCAGCAGTTACAGGGACAATGAGCAGTTCTTC. Translating gives CASSYRDNEQFF.

This chain uses TRBV7-8 with TRBJ2-7; 14 bases fit TRBD2. CDR3 length equals 19 residues. Germline trimming cut 5 bases from V and 6 bases from J; bases unmatched to any gene: 18. Germline V gives CDR1 SGHVS, CDR2 FQNEAQ. The CDR3 here is CASSRKRLAGGPIGVEQYF. As DNA, the CDR3 is TGTGCCAGCAGCCGGAAACGACTAGCGGGAGGGCCTATAGGCGTCGAGCAGTACTTC.

This rearrangement joins TRBV5-6 to TRBJ2-5; TRBD1 aligns across 11 bases. V trimming: 7 bases; J trimming: 4 bases; junction bases outside the gene matches: 6. Germline V CDR1 and CDR2: SGHDT, YYEEEE. The CDR3 contains 14 residues. CDR3 nucleotides: TGTGCCAGCTCGGACAGGGGGCAGGGAGAGACCCAGTACTTC. This encodes CASSDRGQGETQYF.

This chain connects TRBV11-2 to TRBJ2-5, with D perhaps matching TRBD1 (6 bases). The germline V gene has CDR1 SGHAT and CDR2 FQNNGV. This CDR3 spans 15 amino acids. Trimming left V 5 bases short and J 1 base short, with 14 bases between. In DNA, the CDR3 is TGTGCCAGCAGCCCTAAGACAGGCTCCCAAGAGACCCAGTACTTC. Its protein is CASSPKTGSQETQYF.

The chain combines TRBV7-2 with TRBJ1-2; D uncertain. The CDR3 is 15 residues long. CDR1 is SGHTA and CDR2 is FQGNSA in the germline V gene. V was trimmed by 0 bases and J by 4 bases, leaving 12 bases between them. CDR3 residues: CASSLASSPVYGYTF. CDR3 nucleotide sequence: TGTGCCAGCAGCTTAGCGTCCAGTCCGGTCTATGGCTACACCTTC.

The chain carries TRBV4-2 and TRBJ2-3, with TRBD2 matching 9 bases. Germline V CDR1 and CDR2: LGHNA, YNFKEQ. V trimming: 1 base; J trimming: 0 bases; junction bases outside the gene matches: 8. This CDR3 region has 18 residues. CDR3 coding DNA: TGTGCCAGCAGCCAAGTGGCTAGCGGGACGAATAGCACAGATACGCAGTATTTT. Translated, it gives CASSQVASGTNSTDTQYF.

The chain has TRBV20-1 and TRBJ1-1; maybe TRBD1 (5 bases). This CDR3 has 11 amino acids. Trimming took 2 bases from V and 10 from J, leaving 11 bases between them. CDR1 and CDR2 from the germline V gene are DFQATT and SNEGSKA (reference sequence). CDR3 DNA: TGCAGTGCTAGACAGGGTCTGGCAGCTTTCTTT. This translates into CSARQGLAAFF.

This rearrangement joins TRBV10-1 to TRBJ2-3, with 8 bases matching TRBD1. Germline loops: CDR1 WNHNN, CDR2 SYGVQD (reference sequence). The CDR3 is 16 amino acids. V lost 2 bases and J lost 3; bases outside the gene matches: 7. In DNA, the CDR3 is TGCGCCAGCAGTGAGGTACAGGGGGATTATACAGATACGCAGTATTTT. Protein sequence: CASSEVQGDYTDTQYF.

This sequence joins TRBV7-8 and TRBJ1-5; D perhaps matches TRBD1 (5 bases). Germline CDR1 and CDR2: SGHVS and FQNEAQ. The CDR3 has 19 amino acids. Trimming removed 0 bases from V and 6 bases from J, with 24 bases in between. The CDR3 DNA sequence: TGTGCCAGCAGCTTAGCGAATACGGCAGGGACGGAAGAAAGTCAGCCCCAGCATTTT. Amino acids: CASSLANTAGTEESQPQHF.

The genes are TRBV5-8 and TRBJ2-2; 7 bases are shared with TRBD2. Germline CDR1 SGHTS, CDR2 YDEGEE. The length of the CDR3 is 16 residues. The J segment lost 4 bases and the V segment lost 6 bases, leaving 12 bases of the junction unmatched. The CDR3, as DNA: TGTGCCAGCACTCACCCGGGGGAGGGGAGCACCGGGGAGCTGTTTTTT. The encoded protein is CASTHPGEGSTGELFF. Supplemented by reference TRBV5-8 and TRBJ2-2, the full variable domain reads EAGVTQSPTHLIKTRGQQATLRCSPISGHTSVYWYQQALGLGLQFLLWYDEGEERNRGNFPPRFSGRQFPNYSSELNVNALELEDSALYLCASTHPGEGSTGELFFGEGSRLTVL.

This chain joins TRBV14 and TRBJ1-2, with D hard to call. Germline CDR1 is SGHDN and CDR2 is FVKESK. The CDR3 extends over 17 amino acids. The V end lost 4 bases, the J end lost 4 bases, and 22 bases lay between the germline ends. The CDR3 sequence is CASSPSPDRSCLYGYTF. CDR3 in DNA: TGTGCCAGCAGCCCCTCTCCGGACCGAAGTTGTCTCTATGGCTACACCTTC. Variable domain in full (rest from reference TRBV14 and TRBJ1-2): EAGVTQFPSHSVIEKGQTVTLRCDPISGHDNLYWYRRVMGKEIKFLLHFVKESKQDESGMPNNRFLAERTGGTYSTLKVQPAELEDSGVYFCASSPSPDRSCLYGYTFGSGTRLTVV.